These 15 T cell receptor beta chains were sequenced from one sample in a study of T cell changes during pregnancy in multiple sclerosis. Clones were read by immunoSEQ multiplex PCR, and TCRdb kept only the in-frame ones, dropping some. The profile shows over 70,000 clones, 85% to 95% of them singletons. This specimen consisted of peripheral blood, obtained in the third trimester of pregnancy. These receptors were taken from a female donor in good health, enrolled as a control in a pregnancy study.

The V call is TRBV28, the J call TRBJ1-3; 11 bases are shared with TRBD1. The CDR3 contains 16 residues. Germline V lookup: CDR1 MDHEN, CDR2 SYDVKM. The V segment lost 7 bases and the J segment 2 bases; nucleotides outside the gene matches: 7. CDR3 nucleotide sequence: TGTGCCAGCAACGTAACGGGACAGGGGGCTGGAAACACCATATATTTT. Amino acids: CASNVTGQGAGNTIYF. Looking up the rest from reference TRBV28 and TRBJ1-3 gives the full variable domain: DVKVTQSSRYLVKRTGEKVFLECVQDMDHENMFWYRQDPGLGLRLIYFSYDVKMKEKGDIPEGYSVSREKKERFSLILESASTNQTSMYLCASNVTGQGAGNTIYFGEGSWLTVV.

The V and J genes are TRBV28 and TRBJ2-4; 12 nucleotides align to TRBD2. CDR1 is MDHEN and CDR2 is SYDVKM in the germline V gene. J was trimmed by 5 bases and V by 3 bases; bases with no gene match: 14. The CDR3 contains 19 residues. The DNA for the CDR3 is TGTGCCAGCAGTTTGGGCCTAGCGGGAGGGCGAAATGGCCAAAACATTCAGTACTTC. Translated: CASSLGLAGGRNGQNIQYF. Combining the CDR3 with reference TRBV28 and TRBJ2-4 gives the whole variable domain DVKVTQSSRYLVKRTGEKVFLECVQDMDHENMFWYRQDPGLGLRLIYFSYDVKMKEKGDIPEGYSVSREKKERFSLILESASTNQTSMYLCASSLGLAGGRNGQNIQYFGAGTRLSVL.

V usage is TRBV5-1 and J usage is TRBJ2-7, with D possibly being TRBD1 (6 bases). The length of the CDR3 is 14 residues. The V end lost 5 bases, the J end lost 0 bases, and 12 bases lay between the germline ends. CDR1 and CDR2 (germline): SGHRS, YFSETQ. The CDR3 DNA reads as TGCGCCAGCAGTGATACAGGGAGCTCCTACGAGCAGTACTTC. Amino acids: CASSDTGSSYEQYF.

This clone was seen a few times. The chain combines TRBV28 with TRBJ1-1, with D possibly being TRBD1 (6 bases). Germline loops: CDR1 MDHEN, CDR2 SYDVKM. The length of the CDR3 is 13 residues. Trimming took off 5 bases at V and 8 bases at J, with 15 bases between the two ends. CDR3 bases: TGTGCCAGCAGTATAACAGGGAGGGGAGAAGCTTTCTTT. This gives the protein CASSITGRGEAFF.

V is TRBV27 and J is TRBJ1-5, with TRBD1 matching over 7 bases. CDR1 and CDR2 (germline): MNHEY, SMNVEV (reference sequence). The CDR3 extends over 15 amino acids. V gave up 6 bases and J gave up 4 bases; unmatched junction bases: 9. The CDR3 loop is CASSFGAGGNQPQHF. CDR3 in DNA: TGTGCCAGCAGCTTTGGGGCAGGGGGAAATCAGCCCCAGCATTTT.

This clone came up a few times. The V call is TRBV27, the J call TRBJ2-7, with 7 bases lining up with TRBD1. Germline trimming cut 6 bases from V and 0 bases from J; bases unmatched to any gene: 5. Germline V gene data show CDR1 as MNHEY and CDR2 as SMNVEV (reference sequence). This CDR3 is 14 amino acids long. The CDR3 nucleotides read TGTGCCAGCAGGACAGGGATCAGCTCCTACGAGCAGTACTTC. This codes for CASRTGISSYEQYF.

The J gene is TRBJ2-7, the V gene TRBV18, with 11 positions matching TRBD1. Germline V gene data show CDR1 as KGHSH and CDR2 as LQKENI. The CDR3 contains 14 residues. V dropped 6 bases and J dropped 3; count of bases not matched to a gene: 4. CDR3 amino acids: CASSTGTGGYEQYF. The CDR3 coding sequence is TGTGCCAGCTCTACCGGGACAGGGGGCTACGAGCAGTACTTC.

This clone appeared a few times. The chain carries TRBV30 and TRBJ2-5, with a possible D match to TRBD1 (5 bases). The ends were cut back, 5 bases at V and 4 bases at J, with 17 bases in the middle. The CDR3 contains 14 residues. The germline CDR1 and CDR2 sequences are GTSNPN and SVGIG (reference sequence). The CDR3 sequence is CAWAWGGKGETQYF. In nucleotides, the CDR3 is TGTGCCTGGGCCTGGGGCGGAAAAGGAGAGACCCAGTACTTC.

The V gene is TRBV7-8, the J gene TRBJ1-2; D is possibly TRBD1 (5 bases). V lost 6 bases and J lost 8, with 13 bases in between. The CDR3 totals 12 residues. Germline-derived CDR1 and CDR2 are SGHVS and FQNEAQ. CDR3 nucleotide sequence: TGTGCCAGCAGTTGGGGCGCGGGAGGCTACACCTTC. Translating gives CASSWGAGGYTF. Full variable domain (outside the CDR3, taken from reference TRBV7-8 and TRBJ1-2): GAGVSQSPRYKVAKRGQDVALRCDPISGHVSLFWYQQALGQGPEFLTYFQNEAQLDKSGLPSDRFFAERPEGSVSTLKIQRTQQEDSAVYLCASSWGAGGYTFGSGTRLTVV.

This CDR3 reads CASSVLSGNYEQYF. Here the CDR3 DNA reads TGTGCCAGCAGCGTCCTTAGCGGGAACTACGAGCAGTACTTC. V gene TRBV9 combines with J gene TRBJ2-7; 8 bases map to TRBD2. Germline-derived CDR1 and CDR2 are SGDLS and YYNGEE. The trim removed 2 bases at V and 3 bases at J, leaving 4 bases unmatched. The CDR3 spans 14 residues.

CDR3 in amino acids: CASSPPLGQGSSLHSNQPQHF. The CDR3 DNA is TGTGCCAGCTCACCACCGTTAGGACAGGGGTCTTCCCTACATAGCAATCAGCCCCAGCATTTT. The rearrangement links TRBV18 to TRBJ1-5, with TRBD1 matching 9 bases. This CDR3 region has 21 residues. J was trimmed by 0 bases and V by 0 bases; bases with no gene match: 15. The germline gives CDR1 KGHSH, CDR2 LQKENI.

This clone was picked up one time. The chain has TRBV27 and TRBJ2-7; 10 nucleotides align to TRBD2. CDR3 length: 14 residues. V lost 4 bases and J lost 3; bases outside the gene matches: 3. CDR1 is MNHEY and CDR2 is SMNVEV in the germline V gene (reference sequence). The CDR3: CASSYTSGVYEQYF. The CDR3 nucleotides read TGTGCCAGCAGTTACACTAGCGGGGTCTACGAGCAGTACTTC.

V usage is TRBV29-1 and J usage is TRBJ2-1, with D possibly being TRBD1 (6 bases). The CDR3 contains 13 residues. Germline V gene lookup returns CDR1 SQVTM and CDR2 ANQGSEA. The germline V and J ends were trimmed by 4 bases and 8 bases, with 15 bases remaining between them. CDR3 amino acids: CSVVTGQGDEQFF. The CDR3 DNA reads as TGCAGCGTTGTGACAGGACAAGGCGATGAGCAGTTCTTC.

J is TRBJ2-2 and V is TRBV4-1; 9 positions match TRBD2. Trimming took 3 bases from V and 1 from J; bases not matched to a gene: 12. The CDR3 sequence is 19 residues long. Germline loops: CDR1 MGHRA, CDR2 YSYEKL. The CDR3 DNA follows: TGCGCCAGCAGCCACGTGTCTGGGCGGGGGGGGAAGAACACCGGGGAGCTGTTTTTT. Amino acid sequence: CASSHVSGRGGKNTGELFF.

The chain is built from TRBV6-1 and TRBJ1-2; TRBD1 is a possible D gene (5 bases). Per germline, CDR1 MNHNS and CDR2 SASEGT. Between the trimmed V and J ends, which lost 2 bases and 1 base, there was a span of 8 bases. This CDR3 is 14 amino acids long. The CDR3 DNA sequence: TGTGCCAGCAGTGAAAAGGACAATAACTATGGCTACACCTTC. The encoded protein is CASSEKDNNYGYTF.